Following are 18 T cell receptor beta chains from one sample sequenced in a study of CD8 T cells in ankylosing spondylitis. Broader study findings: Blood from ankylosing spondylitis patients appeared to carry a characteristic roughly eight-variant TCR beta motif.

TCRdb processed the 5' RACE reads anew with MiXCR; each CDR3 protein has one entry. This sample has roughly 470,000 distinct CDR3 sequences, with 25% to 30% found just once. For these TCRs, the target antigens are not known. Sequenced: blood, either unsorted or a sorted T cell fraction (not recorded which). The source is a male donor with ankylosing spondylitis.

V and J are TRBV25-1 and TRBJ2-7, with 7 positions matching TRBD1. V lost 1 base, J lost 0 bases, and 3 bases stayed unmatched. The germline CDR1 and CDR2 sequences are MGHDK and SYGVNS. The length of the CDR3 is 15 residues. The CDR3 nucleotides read TGTGCCAGCAGTGAATCGACAGGGCCCTCCTACGAGCAGTACTTC. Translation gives CASSESTGPSYEQYF.

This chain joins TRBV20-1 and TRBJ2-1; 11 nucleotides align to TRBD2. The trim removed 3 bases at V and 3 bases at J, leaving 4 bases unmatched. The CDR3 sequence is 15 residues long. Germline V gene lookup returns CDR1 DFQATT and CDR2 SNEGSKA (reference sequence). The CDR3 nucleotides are TGCAGTGCTAGGCCCGGGACTAGCGGCTACAATGAGCAGTTCTTC. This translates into CSARPGTSGYNEQFF.

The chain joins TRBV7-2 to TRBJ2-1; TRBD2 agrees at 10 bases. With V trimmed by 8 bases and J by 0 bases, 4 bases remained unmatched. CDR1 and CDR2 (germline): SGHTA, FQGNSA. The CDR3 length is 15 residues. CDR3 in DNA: TGTGCCAGCGCTAGCGGGAGAACCTCCTACAATGAGCAGTTCTTC. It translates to CASASGRTSYNEQFF.

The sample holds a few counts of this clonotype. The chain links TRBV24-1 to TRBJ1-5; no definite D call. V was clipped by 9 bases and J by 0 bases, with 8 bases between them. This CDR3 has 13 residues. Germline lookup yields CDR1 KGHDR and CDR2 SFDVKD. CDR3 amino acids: CATSTDSNQPQHF. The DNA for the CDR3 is TGTGCCACCTCCACCGATAGCAATCAGCCCCAGCATTTT.

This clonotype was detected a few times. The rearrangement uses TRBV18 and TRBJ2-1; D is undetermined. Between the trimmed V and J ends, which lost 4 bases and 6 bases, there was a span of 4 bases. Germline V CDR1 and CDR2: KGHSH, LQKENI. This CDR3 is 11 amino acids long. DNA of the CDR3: TGTGCCAGCTCACAGACCAATGAGCAGTTCTTC. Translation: CASSQTNEQFF.

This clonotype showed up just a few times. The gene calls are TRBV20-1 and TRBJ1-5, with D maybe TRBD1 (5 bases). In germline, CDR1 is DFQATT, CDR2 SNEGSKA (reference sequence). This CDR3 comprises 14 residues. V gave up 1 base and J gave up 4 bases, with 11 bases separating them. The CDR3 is CSARGVGGNQPQHF. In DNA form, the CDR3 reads TGCAGTGCTAGAGGGGTTGGGGGGAATCAGCCCCAGCATTTT.

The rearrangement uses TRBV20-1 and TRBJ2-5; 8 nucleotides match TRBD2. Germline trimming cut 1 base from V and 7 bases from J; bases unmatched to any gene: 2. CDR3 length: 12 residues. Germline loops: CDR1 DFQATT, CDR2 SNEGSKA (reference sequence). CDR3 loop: CSARVAGLTQYF. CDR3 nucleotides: TGCAGTGCTAGAGTAGCGGGATTGACCCAGTACTTC.

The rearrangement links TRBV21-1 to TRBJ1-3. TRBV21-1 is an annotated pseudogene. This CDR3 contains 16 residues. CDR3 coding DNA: TGTGCCAGCAGCAAAGACCAGCACCGCTCTGGAAACACCATATATTTT. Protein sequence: CASSKDQHRSGNTIYF.

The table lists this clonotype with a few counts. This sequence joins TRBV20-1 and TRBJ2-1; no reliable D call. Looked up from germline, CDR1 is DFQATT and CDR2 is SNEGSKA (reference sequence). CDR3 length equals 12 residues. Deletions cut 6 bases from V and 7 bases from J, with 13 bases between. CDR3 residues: CSALAPVNEQFF. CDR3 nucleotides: TGCAGTGCCTTGGCCCCCGTTAATGAGCAGTTCTTC.

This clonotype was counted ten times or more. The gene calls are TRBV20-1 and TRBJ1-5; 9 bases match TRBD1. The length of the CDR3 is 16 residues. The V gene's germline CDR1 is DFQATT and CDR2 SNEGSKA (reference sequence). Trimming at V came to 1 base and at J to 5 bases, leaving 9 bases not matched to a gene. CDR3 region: CSARGGGTGHYQPQHF. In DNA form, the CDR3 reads TGCAGTGCTAGAGGGGGTGGGACAGGGCACTATCAGCCCCAGCATTTT.

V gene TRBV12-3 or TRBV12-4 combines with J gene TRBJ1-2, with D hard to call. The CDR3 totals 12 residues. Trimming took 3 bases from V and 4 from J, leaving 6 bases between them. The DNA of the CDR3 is TGTGCCAGCAGTTTTCTCCCCTATGGCTACACCTTC. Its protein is CASSFLPYGYTF.

The CDR3 reads CASRVTGYNEQFF. The CDR3 DNA is TGTGCCAGCAGGGTAACAGGGTACAATGAGCAGTTCTTC. This sequence joins TRBV12-3 or TRBV12-4 and TRBJ2-1; D may be TRBD1 (6 bases). Trimming pared 6 bases from V and 4 bases from J, leaving 10 bases between. The CDR3 has 13 residues.

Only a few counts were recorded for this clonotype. The DNA for the CDR3 is TGTGCCAGCAGTCGGGACCCTTTCGACCGTTCACCCCTCCACTTT. This sequence encodes CASSRDPFDRSPLHF. The V and J genes are TRBV27 and TRBJ1-6; tentative D call: TRBD1 (5 bases). This CDR3 has 15 residues. Deletions cut 5 bases from V and 9 bases from J, with 17 bases between. Germline CDR1 and CDR2: MNHEY and SMNVEV (reference sequence).

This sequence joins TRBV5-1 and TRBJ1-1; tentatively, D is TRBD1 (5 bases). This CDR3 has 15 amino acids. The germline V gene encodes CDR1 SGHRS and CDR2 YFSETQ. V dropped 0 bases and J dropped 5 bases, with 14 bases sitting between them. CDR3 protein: CASSLAGRGETEAFF. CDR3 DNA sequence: TGCGCCAGCAGCTTGGCCGGGAGGGGCGAGACTGAAGCTTTCTTT.

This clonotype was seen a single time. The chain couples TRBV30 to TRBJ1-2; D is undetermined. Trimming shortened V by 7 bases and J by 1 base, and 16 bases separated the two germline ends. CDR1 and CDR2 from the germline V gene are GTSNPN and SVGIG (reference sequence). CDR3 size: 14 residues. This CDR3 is CALSRESINYGYTF. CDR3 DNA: TGTGCCTTGAGCCGGGAGTCAATTAACTATGGCTACACCTTC. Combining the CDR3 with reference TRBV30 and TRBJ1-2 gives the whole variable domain SQTIHQWPATLVQPVGSPLSLECTVEGTSNPNLYWYRQAAGRGLQLLFYSVGIGQISSEVPQNLSASRPQDRQFILSSKKLLLSDSGFYLCALSRESINYGYTFGSGTRLTVV.

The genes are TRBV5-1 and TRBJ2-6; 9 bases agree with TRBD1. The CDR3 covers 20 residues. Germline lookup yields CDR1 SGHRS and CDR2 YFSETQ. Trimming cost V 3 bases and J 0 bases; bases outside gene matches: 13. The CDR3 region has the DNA TGCGCCAGCAGCTCGTGGACAGGGGCCCTTTATTCCTCTGGGGCCAACGTCCTGACTTTC. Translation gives CASSSWTGALYSSGANVLTF.

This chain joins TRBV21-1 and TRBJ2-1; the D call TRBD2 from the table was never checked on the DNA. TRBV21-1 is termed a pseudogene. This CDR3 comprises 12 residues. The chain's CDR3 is CATSGRFGEQFF. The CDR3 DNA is TGTGCCACTAGCGGGAGGTTCGGTGAGCAGTTCTTC.

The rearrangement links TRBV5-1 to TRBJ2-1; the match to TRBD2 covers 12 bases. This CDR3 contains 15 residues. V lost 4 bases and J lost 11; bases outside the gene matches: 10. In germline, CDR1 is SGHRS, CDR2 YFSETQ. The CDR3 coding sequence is TGCGCCAGCAGCACTCGGACTAGCGGGACGCTAAAGCAGTTCTTC. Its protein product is CASSTRTSGTLKQFF.